Below are 27 T cell receptor beta chains sequenced from a single sample in a study of T cells after yellow fever vaccination. TCRdb independently ran MiXCR on the 5' RACE reads; one entry per CDR3 protein. Here the sample spans about 49,000 distinct CDR3 sequences, about 7.4% being singletons. The sample was CD8+ T cells sorted from PBMCs, taken around 15 days after the first yellow fever vaccination. Receptors were obtained from a man between 18 and 35 years old who received the YFV17D yellow fever vaccine.

The J gene is TRBJ1-6, the V gene TRBV18, with a possible D match to TRBD1 (5 bases). The CDR3 sequence is 15 residues long. Trimming pared 8 bases from V and 0 bases from J, leaving 11 bases between. Per germline, CDR1 KGHSH and CDR2 LQKENI. This chain's CDR3 is CASPPGSSYNSPLHF. The CDR3 nucleotides are TGTGCCAGCCCCCCAGGGAGCTCCTATAATTCACCCCTCCACTTT.

This clonotype qualifies as medium-sized (0.01 to 0.1%). The rearrangement uses TRBV4-2 and TRBJ2-5, with TRBD2 identical over 10 bases. Trimming at V came to 4 bases and at J to 2 bases, leaving 7 bases not matched to a gene. CDR1 is LGHNA, CDR2 YNFKEQ, per germline. The CDR3 loop spans 16 amino acids. The CDR3 loop reads CASSLIGLAVQETQYF. The CDR3 region has the DNA TGTGCCAGCAGCCTAATAGGACTAGCGGTTCAAGAGACCCAGTACTTC.

This clonotype was observed at least ten times. CDR3 nucleotides: TGTGCCACCAGCAGAGCGGACCCTGCCTACGAGCAGTACTTC. It yields the protein CATSRADPAYEQYF. The V and J genes are TRBV15 and TRBJ2-7; no clear D gene. The ends were cut back, 1 base at V and 2 bases at J, with 9 bases in the middle. CDR1 and CDR2 from the germline V gene are LNHNV and YYDKDF (reference sequence). The length of the CDR3 is 14 residues.

This clonotype has ten or more counts. The chain combines TRBV27 with TRBJ1-2; 10 bases match TRBD1. V gave up 3 bases and J gave up 4 bases; unmatched junction bases: 5. Per the germline V gene, CDR1 is MNHEY and CDR2 is SMNVEV (reference sequence). This CDR3 comprises 15 residues. The CDR3: CASSLGTGEAYGYTF. In DNA form, the CDR3 reads TGTGCCAGCAGTTTGGGGACAGGGGAGGCCTATGGCTACACCTTC.

Note on this clonotype: A much larger clonotype is one base distant, so this may be a read error. V usage is TRBV12-3 or TRBV12-4 and J usage is TRBJ2-2, with unresolved D. This CDR3 contains 14 residues. The germline V and J ends were trimmed by 6 bases and 2 bases, with 10 bases remaining between them. CDR3 DNA sequence: TGTGCCAGCAGCCCCGCGGTTAACACCGGGGAGCTGTTTTTT. Amino acid sequence: CASSPAVNTGELFF.

This clonotype appeared many times. The chain joins TRBV7-6 to TRBJ2-7, with D hard to call. Germline values: CDR1 SGHVS, CDR2 FNYEAQ. CDR3 length equals 14 residues. V shed 4 bases and J shed 3 bases, with 13 bases lying between them. CDR3 residues: CASSSQTAGYEQYF. Written as DNA, the CDR3 is TGTGCCAGCAGCTCTCAGACCGCCGGCTACGAGCAGTACTTC.

This clonotype was counted ten times or more. The chain is built from TRBV20-1 and TRBJ1-2, with 11 positions matching TRBD1. The CDR3 loop spans 14 amino acids. J was trimmed by 2 bases and V by 6 bases; bases with no gene match: 5. From germline, CDR1 is DFQATT and CDR2 SNEGSKA (reference sequence). CDR3 sequence (DNA): TGCAGTGCCGGGGGGACAGGGGGGAACTATGGCTACACCTTC. Translation: CSAGGTGGNYGYTF.

This clonotype was picked up a small number of times. V and J are TRBV28 and TRBJ2-5; perhaps TRBD1 as D (8 bases). This CDR3 contains 15 residues. Trimming took 9 bases from V and 5 from J, leaving 22 bases between them. Germline CDR1 reads MDHEN; CDR2 reads SYDVKM. CDR3 sequence: CASGQGATSSETQYF. The DNA for the CDR3 is TGTGCCAGTGGTCAGGGGGCGACTAGCAGTGAGACCCAGTACTTC.

This clonotype was found many times. V gene TRBV12-3 or TRBV12-4 combines with J gene TRBJ2-1; TRBD1 agrees at 8 bases. V was clipped by 8 bases and J by 3 bases; unmatched bases: 9. The CDR3 totals 15 residues. The CDR3 nucleotides read TGTGCCAGCGGGTCCGGGACAGGCGACTACAATGAGCAGTTCTTC. As protein: CASGSGTGDYNEQFF.

The table lists this clonotype with many counts. The V gene is TRBV11-2, the J gene TRBJ1-3; 8 bases are shared with TRBD1. The CDR3 consists of 18 residues. The V gene end was trimmed by 8 bases and the J gene end by 0 bases; junction bases not matched to a gene: 15. Germline CDR1 is SGHAT and CDR2 is FQNNGV. The CDR3 sequence is CASVVSWDRTSSGNTIYF. The CDR3 coding sequence is TGTGCCAGCGTTGTGAGCTGGGACAGGACTTCCTCTGGAAACACCATATATTTT.

The sample holds many counts of this clonotype. The chain links TRBV4-2 to TRBJ2-4; 8 bases line up with TRBD1. The closer fit of TRBJ2-5 to the DNA end suggests the J call may be wrong. Germline V gene sequence: CDR1 LGHNA, CDR2 YNFKEQ. CDR3 length equals 15 residues. The CDR3 DNA sequence: TGTGCCAGCAGCCAAGGATCAGGGGGCTTGGGGACCCAGTACTTC. It yields the protein CASSQGSGGLGTQYF.

This clonotype was observed many times. V gene TRBV27 combines with J gene TRBJ1-2, with 7 bases aligning to TRBD1. The germline gives CDR1 MNHEY, CDR2 SMNVEV (reference sequence). The CDR3 runs 13 residues. V lost 6 bases, J lost 7 bases, and 8 bases stayed unmatched. This CDR3 reads CASRSPGGGGYTF. The DNA for the CDR3 is TGTGCCAGCAGATCCCCAGGGGGAGGTGGCTACACCTTC.

This clonotype was recorded at least ten times. The CDR3 region is CSAQPSSGGTTDTQYF. CDR3 nucleotides: TGCAGCGCCCAACCCTCGAGCGGGGGGACCACAGATACGCAGTATTTT. The chain employs TRBV29-1 and TRBJ2-3; TRBD2 matches 9 bases. The length of the CDR3 is 16 residues. V dropped 7 bases and J dropped 2; count of bases not matched to a gene: 13. The V gene's germline CDR1 is SQVTM and CDR2 ANQGSEA.

This clonotype was seen many times. V usage is TRBV6-5 and J usage is TRBJ2-2, with 11 bases aligning to TRBD2. This CDR3 has 15 amino acids. The germline gives CDR1 MNHEY, CDR2 SVGAGI. V was clipped by 6 bases and J by 7 bases; unmatched bases: 7. The CDR3 sequence: CASRLTSGGVGELFF. The CDR3 DNA reads as TGTGCCAGCAGGCTTACTAGCGGGGGAGTCGGGGAGCTGTTTTTT.

In its sample, this clonotype was seen many times. This chain joins TRBV13 and TRBJ1-1; D possibly corresponds to TRBD1 (5 bases). Germline V gene lookup returns CDR1 PRHDT and CDR2 FYEKMQ (reference sequence). V was pared by 2 bases and J by 6 bases, with 10 bases between. The CDR3 is 13 amino acids. The CDR3 loop reads CASSLLGAAEAFF. CDR3 DNA: TGTGCCAGCAGCTTACTTGGGGCAGCTGAAGCTTTCTTT.

On this clonotype itself: One junction end does not reproduce the germline sequence, and a read error may be involved. The CDR3 DNA sequence: TGCTGTGCTAGAGATCCCGTGGTGGCAGGGCCATATAGCAATCAGCCCCAGCATTTT. It yields the protein CCARDPVVAGPYSNQPQHF. V usage is TRBV20-1 and J usage is TRBJ1-5; tentative D call: TRBD1 (5 bases). The CDR3 has 19 amino acids. Germline V lookup: CDR1 DFQATT, CDR2 SNEGSKA (reference sequence).

This clonotype was seen many times. The chain employs TRBV7-2 and TRBJ2-1, with D possibly TRBD1 on 6 matching bases. CDR1 is SGHTA and CDR2 is FQGNSA in the germline V gene. This CDR3 has 16 residues. Trimming removed 3 bases at V and 9 bases at J, with 21 bases between. As DNA, the CDR3 is TGTGCCAGCAGCTTCTTTGCCGGACAGCTTCTCGGTGAGCAGTTCTTC. As protein: CASSFFAGQLLGEQFF.

This clonotype has more than one count but fewer than ten. The rearrangement joins TRBV29-1 to TRBJ2-4; TRBD1 agrees at 7 bases. V dropped 7 bases and J dropped 0; count of bases not matched to a gene: 6. CDR3 length equals 14 residues. Germline CDR1 and CDR2: SQVTM and ANQGSEA. The DNA for the CDR3 is TGCAGCGCCGACAGGGACCTAGCCAAAAACATTCAGTACTTC. This sequence encodes CSADRDLAKNIQYF.

This clonotype was counted many times. The chain uses TRBV27 and TRBJ2-1, with D unclear. The length of the CDR3 is 14 residues. V shed 6 bases and J shed 5 bases, with 14 bases lying between them. Germline V lookup: CDR1 MNHEY, CDR2 SMNVEV (reference sequence). The CDR3 region is CASSLPGPHNEQFF. The CDR3 bases are TGTGCCAGCAGCCTCCCCGGACCCCACAATGAGCAGTTCTTC.

The chain combines TRBV5-1 with TRBJ1-1; D gene ambiguous. Germline V gene sequence: CDR1 SGHRS, CDR2 YFSETQ. The CDR3 contains 15 residues. Trimming removed 1 base from V and 3 bases from J, with 13 bases in between. The CDR3 region has the DNA TGCGCCAGCAGCTTGAGAGGCCAGGCGGACACTGAAGCTTTCTTT. Amino acid sequence: CASSLRGQADTEAFF.

This clonotype was recorded at least ten times. The V call is TRBV11-2, the J call TRBJ2-3, with 8 bases that match TRBD2. The V segment lost 4 bases and the J segment 5 bases; nucleotides outside the gene matches: 8. Per germline, CDR1 SGHAT and CDR2 FQNNGV. The CDR3 spans 15 residues. The CDR3 loop reads CASSSLGGAGDTQYF. The DNA of the CDR3 is TGTGCCAGCAGCTCTCTCGGGGGGGCCGGAGATACGCAGTATTTT. The variable domain in full, with the rest retrieved from reference TRBV11-2 and TRBJ2-3, is EAGVAQSPRYKIIEKRQSVAFWCNPISGHATLYWYQQILGQGPKLLIQFQNNGVVDDSQLPKDRFSAERLKGVDSTLKIQPAKLEDSAVYLCASSSLGGAGDTQYFGPGTRLTVL.

This clonotype was counted ten times or more. The chain is built from TRBV2 and TRBJ2-5, with D unclear. Germline CDR1 is SNHLY and CDR2 is FYNNEI. The CDR3 has 15 residues. The V gene lost 7 bases and the J gene lost 2 bases, with 17 bases spanning the gap. The CDR3 nucleotides read TGTGCCAGCACCCCTAGGACCGAGCTACAAGAGACCCAGTACTTC. Translating it yields CASTPRTELQETQYF.

There are many counts of this clonotype. The genes are TRBV7-2 and TRBJ2-7; no clear D. The germline gives CDR1 SGHTA, CDR2 FQGNSA. CDR3 length equals 13 residues. Trimming removed 2 bases from V and 9 bases from J, with 14 bases in between. The CDR3 reads CASSLQQAFGQYF. DNA for the CDR3: TGTGCCAGCAGCTTACAGCAGGCCTTCGGGCAGTACTTC. The full variable domain, with the rest looked up from reference TRBV7-2 and TRBJ2-7, is GAGVSQSPSNKVTEKGKDVELRCDPISGHTALYWYRQSLGQGLEFLIYFQGNSAPDKSGLPSDRFSAERTGGSVSTLTIQRTQQEDSAVYLCASSLQQAFGQYFGPGTRLTVT.

This clonotype appeared many times. The gene calls are TRBV14 and TRBJ2-5; TRBD1 matches at 10 bases. Losses at the gene ends were 4 bases for V and 5 bases for J; bases not matched to a gene: 1. The CDR3 spans 13 residues. Germline lookup yields CDR1 SGHDN and CDR2 FVKESK. The CDR3 here is CASSRQGAETQYF. The CDR3 bases are TGTGCCAGCAGCCGACAGGGGGCGGAGACCCAGTACTTC.

This clonotype has at least ten counts. The chain recombines TRBV19 with TRBJ2-7, with D perhaps matching TRBD1 (6 bases). V was cut by 3 bases and J by 4 bases, with 10 bases left in between. In germline, CDR1 is LNHDA, CDR2 SQIVND (reference sequence). The CDR3 length is 13 residues. The CDR3 DNA is TGTGCCAGTAGTATGGGAAGGGGGTACGAGCAGTACTTC. It is translated as CASSMGRGYEQYF. Using reference TRBV19 and TRBJ2-7 for the parts outside the CDR3, the full variable domain is DGGITQSPKYLFRKEGQNVTLSCEQNLNHDAMYWYRQDPGQGLRLIYYSQIVNDFQKGDIAEGYSVSREKKESFPLTVTSAQKNPTAFYLCASSMGRGYEQYFGPGTRLTVT.

This clonotype was seen many times. This sequence joins TRBV2 and TRBJ2-5; the match to TRBD2 covers 7 bases. J gave up 5 bases and V 8 bases, and 14 bases lay outside the gene matches. Germline assignment: CDR1 SNHLY and CDR2 FYNNEI. The CDR3 covers 15 residues. The CDR3 region is CASRKGAAGGETQYF. The CDR3 region has the DNA TGTGCCAGCCGTAAAGGGGCGGCCGGGGGGGAGACCCAGTACTTC.

This clonotype was seen repeatedly, ten times or more. The V call is TRBV6-1, the J call TRBJ1-6; TRBD1 is a possible D gene (5 bases). Between the trimmed V and J ends, which lost 3 bases and 5 bases, there was a span of 5 bases. The CDR3 contains 13 residues. In germline, CDR1 is MNHNS, CDR2 SASEGT. The CDR3, as DNA: TGTGCCAGCAGTGACAGGGATAATTCACCCCTCCACTTT. Its protein is CASSDRDNSPLHF.